This TCR beta chain emerged from a study of T cells expressing NK-cell markers. Background on the study: Beta-chain profiling covered CD3+CD56+NKG2C+, CD3+CD56+NKG2C- and CD3+CD56-NKG2C+ sorted subsets.

The CDR3 covers 16 residues. Germline CDR1 SGHRS, CDR2 YFSETQ. In generating TCR beta cDNA, 5'RACE template switching with UMIs was used. TCRdb reprocessed the 5' RACE reads, keeping one entry per CDR3 protein, no DNA. The repertoire table contains about 460,000 distinct CDR3 sequences. Study findings and constraints: NKG2C+ dominant clonotypes from about 6 donors made up about 1.0-7.5% of CD8+ T cells. In a few donors, dominant clonotypes made up about 28.3-65% of CD3+CD56-NKG2C+ cells.

Comment on this clonotype: What it recognizes is unknown.

The chain is built from TRBV5-1 and TRBJ2-1; TCRdb gives TRBD2 as the D gene, but with no DNA this cannot be confirmed. The clonotype comes from a woman between 50 and 59 years old in good health. Sequencing input: blood T cells: a sorted CD56 or NKG2C T cell subset, CD4+ or CD8+ T cells, or bulk PBMC T cells (not recorded which). The chain's CDR3 is CASSTSGLAGTNEQFF.